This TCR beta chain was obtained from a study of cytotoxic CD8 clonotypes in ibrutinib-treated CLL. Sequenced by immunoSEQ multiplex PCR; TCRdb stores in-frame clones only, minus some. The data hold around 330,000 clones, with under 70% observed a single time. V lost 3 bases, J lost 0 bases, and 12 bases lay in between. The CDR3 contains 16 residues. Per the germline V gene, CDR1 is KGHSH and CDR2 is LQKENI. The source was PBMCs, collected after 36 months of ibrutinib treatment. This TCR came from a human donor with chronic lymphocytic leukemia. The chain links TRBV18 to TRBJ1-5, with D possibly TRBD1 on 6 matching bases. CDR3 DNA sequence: TGTGCCAGCTCACCTGTGGGGACACCTAGCAATCAGCCCCAGCATTTT. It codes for CASSPVGTPSNQPQHF.